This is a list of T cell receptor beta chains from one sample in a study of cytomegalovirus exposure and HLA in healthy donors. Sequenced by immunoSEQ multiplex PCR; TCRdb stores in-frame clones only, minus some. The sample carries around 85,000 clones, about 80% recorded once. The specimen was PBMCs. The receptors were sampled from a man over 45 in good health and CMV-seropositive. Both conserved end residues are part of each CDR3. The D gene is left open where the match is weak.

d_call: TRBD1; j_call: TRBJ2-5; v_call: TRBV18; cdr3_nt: TGTGCCAGCTCACCACCCTTTGGGACAGGGGTTTTAGAGACCCAGTACTTC; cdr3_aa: CASSPPFGTGVLETQYF
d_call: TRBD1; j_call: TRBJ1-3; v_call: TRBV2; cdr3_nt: TGTGCCAGCAGTGAATTGGAGAGATTAACGCGGGACAGGGGAGGAAACACCATATATTTT; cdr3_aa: CASSELERLTRDRGGNTIYF
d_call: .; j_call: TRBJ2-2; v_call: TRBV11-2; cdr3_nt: TGTGCCAGCACTGTATCCTTAGGGGAGCTGTTTTTT; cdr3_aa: CASTVSLGELFF
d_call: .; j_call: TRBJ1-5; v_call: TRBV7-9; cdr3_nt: TGTGCCAGCAGCCATAGCAATCAGCCCCAGCATTTT; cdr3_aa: CASSHSNQPQHF
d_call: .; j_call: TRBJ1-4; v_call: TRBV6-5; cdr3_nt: TGTGCCAGCAGTATGACAGGAGAGAATGAAAAACTGTTTTTT; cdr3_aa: CASSMTGENEKLFF
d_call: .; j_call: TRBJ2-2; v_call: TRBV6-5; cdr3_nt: TGTGCCAGCAGTTTACAGGCAGGATACACCGGGGAGCTGTTTTTT; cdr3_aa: CASSLQAGYTGELFF
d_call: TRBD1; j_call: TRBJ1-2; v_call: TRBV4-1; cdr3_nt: TGCGCCAGCAGCCAAGATGGGGACAGGGGGTATGGCTACACCTTC; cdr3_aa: CASSQDGDRGYGYTF
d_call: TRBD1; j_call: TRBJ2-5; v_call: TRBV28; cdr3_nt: TGTGCCACCGTGGACAGGGATCACCAGACCCAGTACTTC; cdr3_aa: CATVDRDHQTQYF
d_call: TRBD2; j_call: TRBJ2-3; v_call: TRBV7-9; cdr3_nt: TGTGCCAGCACCTCGACTAGCGCCACAGATACGCAGTATTTT; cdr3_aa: CASTSTSATDTQYF
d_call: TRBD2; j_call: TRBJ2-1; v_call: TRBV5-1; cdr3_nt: TGCGCCAGCAGCTTGCTGGTGGGAGGGCCGTCGGGGTTCTTC; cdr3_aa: CASSLLVGGPSGFF